A single sample gave rise to the 27 T cell receptor beta chains below, sequenced in a study of T cells in women clearing cervical HPV infection listed by TCRdb under 2018. The protocol used for the library was the immunoSEQ multiplex PCR assay. TCRdb provides this immuneACCESS table in a form limited to in-frame rearrangements. Some clones are lacking; in checked studies, under half of them reflect an unresolved V gene, and why the rest are absent is not known. The sample table holds approximately 25,000 clones. Of the sample, around 21% is held by the ten largest clones. What was sequenced was blood buffy coat. Every receptor here comes from a woman between 18 and 70 years old with a cervical HPV16 infection that either progressed to CIN3+ or cleared (not recorded which).

In the case of this clone: The junction departs from the called germline gene at one end, perhaps through a read error. Read data end 3 residues before the CDR3 end; the end is taken from the germline J gene. The V call is TRBV11-3, the J call TRBJ2-3; the match to TRBD2 covers 12 bases. Per germline, CDR1 SGHNT and CDR2 YENEEA. The CDR3 consists of 15 residues. CDR3 loop: CANSSRLAGADTQYF. CDR3 bases read: TGTGCCAACAGCTCTAGACTAGCGGGAGCAGATACG.

In the case of this clone: The read stops 3 residues short of the end of the CDR3; the missing end is completed from the germline J gene. V and J are TRBV5-1 and TRBJ1-1; the match to TRBD1 covers 7 bases. V was pared by 6 bases and J by 1 base, with 9 bases of the junction left unmatched. CDR3 length equals 15 residues. From germline, CDR1 is SGHRS and CDR2 YFSETQ. The DNA read from the CDR3 is TGCGCCAGCACCGGCTGGACAGGACGGAACACTGAA. It is translated as CASTGWTGRNTE. In full, the CDR3 reads CASTGWTGRNTEAFF.

Remarks on this clone: With the read ending 3 residues before the CDR3 end, the germline J gene is used to fill in that end. This sequence joins TRBV18 and TRBJ2-1, with D unclear. The ends were cut back, 0 bases at V and 6 bases at J, with 9 bases in the middle. The CDR3 is 14 residues long. Germline lookup yields CDR1 KGHSH and CDR2 LQKENI. CDR3 DNA, as far as it was read: TGTGCCAGCTCACCACCGAGGCAAAGCAATGAG. As protein: CASSPPRQSNE. The CDR3 in its entirety is CASSPPRQSNEQFF.

In the case of this clone: The observed sequence ends 3 residues before the CDR3 terminus, with the missing tail filled in from the germline J gene. This sequence joins TRBV13 and TRBJ2-7; TRBD2 aligns across 11 bases. This CDR3 has 16 amino acids. V was pared by 0 bases and J by 3 bases, with 4 bases of the junction left unmatched. CDR1 is PRHDT and CDR2 is FYEKMQ in the germline V gene (reference sequence). The CDR3 protein is CASSLGASGRNYEQYF. The sequenced part of the CDR3 DNA is TGTGCCAGCAGCTTAGGGGCTAGCGGGAGGAACTACGAG.

Turning to this clone: The CDR3 is cut off 3 residues early in the read; its end comes from the germline J gene. This sequence joins TRBV20-1 and TRBJ1-2; TRBD1 agrees at 10 bases. The CDR3 runs 13 residues. In germline, CDR1 is DFQATT, CDR2 SNEGSKA (reference sequence). Trimming at V came to 5 bases and at J to 2 bases, leaving 2 bases not matched to a gene. CDR3 bases read: TGCAGTGCTTCGGACAGGGGGAACTATGGC. This gives the protein CSASDRGNYG. The CDR3 reads in full as CSASDRGNYGYTF.

Concerning this clone: The sequenced fragment ends 3 residues before the CDR3 boundary, so the rest is inferred from the germline J gene. The chain carries TRBV7-2 and TRBJ1-2; D remains unclear. Germline CDR1 is SGHTA and CDR2 is FQGNSA. The CDR3 runs to 12 residues. The sequenced part of the CDR3 DNA is TGTGCCAGCAGCTTCGGGGTAGGCGGC. Protein sequence: CASSFGVGG. The whole CDR3 sequence is CASSFGVGGYTF.

Concerning this clone: The read finishes 3 residues shy of the CDR3 end, and the germline J gene is used to complete it. This chain connects TRBV2 to TRBJ2-1; 7 bases agree with TRBD2. CDR1 and CDR2 from the germline V gene are SNHLY and FYNNEI. This CDR3 comprises 15 residues. V was clipped by 9 bases and J by 3 bases; unmatched bases: 11. CDR3 amino acids: CASGKAGQIYNEQFF. The covered CDR3 bases are TGTGCCAGTGGGAAAGCGGGGCAGATCTACAATGAG.

As concerns this clone: Coverage ceases 3 residues before the CDR3 finishes, and the germline J gene fills in the end. The genes are TRBV18 and TRBJ2-7, with 7 bases aligning to TRBD2. Germline CDR1 is KGHSH and CDR2 is LQKENI. The CDR3 contains 15 residues. With V trimmed by 2 bases and J by 0 bases, 4 bases remained unmatched. CDR3 bases read: TGTGCCAGCTCACCAGGACGGGGGGTCTCCTACGAG. It is translated as CASSPGRGVSYE. The full CDR3 protein reads CASSPGRGVSYEQYF.

In the case of this clone: Read data end 3 residues before the CDR3 end; the end is taken from the germline J gene. The V call is TRBV18, the J call TRBJ2-7; 7 nucleotides align to TRBD2. The ends lost 3 bases at V and 0 bases at J; junction bases unmatched: 2. The CDR3 covers 14 residues. The germline V gene has CDR1 KGHSH and CDR2 LQKENI. The CDR3 sequence: CASSPGGGSYEQYF. The sequenced CDR3 bases are TGTGCCAGCTCACCGGGGGGGGGCTCCTACGAG. Full variable domain (outside the CDR3, taken from reference TRBV18 and TRBJ2-7): NAGVMQNPRHLVRRRGQEARLRCSPMKGHSHVYWYRQLPEEGLKFMVYLQKENIIDESGMPKERFSAEFPKEGPSILRIQQVVRGDSAAYFCASSPGGGSYEQYFGPGTRLTVT.

The CDR3 sequence: CAWSGGQGSYNEQFF. The sequenced CDR3 bases are TGTGCCTGGAGTGGAGGGCAGGGCTCCTACAATGAG. The chain links TRBV30 to TRBJ2-1; D may be TRBD1 or TRBD2 (5 bases each). The observed sequence ends 3 residues before the CDR3 terminus, with the missing tail filled in from the germline J gene. V lost 1 base, J lost 0 bases, and 10 bases lay in between. CDR1 and CDR2 (germline): GTSNPN, SVGIG (reference sequence). The CDR3 sequence is 15 residues long.

Comments on this clone: The DNA ends 3 residues before the CDR3 does, and the rest of the CDR3 is filled in from the germline J gene. The chain carries TRBV4-2 and TRBJ2-7; 12 bases line up with TRBD2. Germline assignment: CDR1 LGHNA and CDR2 YNFKEQ. This CDR3 is 19 amino acids long. Germline trimming cut 0 bases from V and 3 bases from J; bases unmatched to any gene: 12. This CDR3 is CASSQDLAGGPLGYYEQYF. The covered CDR3 bases are TGTGCCAGCAGCCAAGATCTAGCGGGAGGGCCTCTCGGCTACTACGAG.

In the case of this clone: The read ends 3 residues shy of where the CDR3 ends; the end is completed using the germline J gene. J is TRBJ1-2 and V is TRBV7-1; D gene unclear. TRBV7-1 is given ORF status, its function remaining uncertain. The CDR3 consists of 20 residues. The CDR3 bases that were read are TGTGCCAGCAGCTCGCGACTAGCGGGAGATCAGCGCTCACTAACCTACGAC. Translating it yields CASSSRLAGDQRSLTYD. The whole CDR3 region reads CASSSRLAGDQRSLTYDYTF.

Comments on this clone: The CDR3 end lies 3 residues beyond the end of the read and is filled in from the germline J gene. This chain links TRBV6-1 with TRBJ1-2; D uncertain. This CDR3 region has 11 residues. CDR1 and CDR2 (germline): MNHNS, SASEGT. This CDR3 reads CASSEAYDYTF. The DNA read from the CDR3 is TGTGCCAGCAGTGAAGCCTACGAC.

For this clone: The sequenced fragment ends 3 residues before the CDR3 boundary, so the rest is inferred from the germline J gene. The genes are TRBV4-2 and TRBJ1-2; 11 positions agree with TRBD1. V trimming: 2 bases; J trimming: 6 bases; junction bases outside the gene matches: 8. The germline gives CDR1 LGHNA, CDR2 YNFKEQ. The CDR3 covers 16 residues. The CDR3 DNA, read in part, is TGTGCCAGCAGCCAACATCCGGGACAGGGGGTTGATGGC. Translating it yields CASSQHPGQGVDG. The whole CDR3 protein is CASSQHPGQGVDGYTF.

Turning to this clone: With the read ending 3 residues before the CDR3 end, the germline J gene is used to fill in that end. This chain connects TRBV20-1 to TRBJ1-1; D is ambiguous. CDR1 and CDR2 from the germline V gene are DFQATT and SNEGSKA (reference sequence). Trimming cost V 6 bases and J 4 bases, with 18 bases left between them. This CDR3 is 14 amino acids long. CDR3 loop: CSAPRQVFGTEAFF. The sequenced CDR3 bases are TGCAGTGCCCCTCGGCAGGTCTTCGGCACTGAA.

Worth noting for this clone: The read comes to an end 3 residues before the CDR3 does, leaving the germline J gene to fill in the end. This rearrangement joins TRBV20-1 to TRBJ2-1; 8 bases align to TRBD1. Germline trimming cut 2 bases from V and 9 bases from J; bases unmatched to any gene: 6. Germline V gene lookup returns CDR1 DFQATT and CDR2 SNEGSKA (reference sequence). This CDR3 is built from 13 residues. The sequenced part of the CDR3 DNA is TGCAGTGCTAGACAGACAGGGGAAATTGAG. The encoded protein is CSARQTGEIE. The full CDR3 reads CSARQTGEIEQFF.

CDR3 protein: CASSDLGRGAEAFF. Partial CDR3 DNA: TGCGCCAGCAGCGATTTAGGAAGGGGCGCTGAA. This rearrangement joins TRBV5-1 to TRBJ1-1, with D maybe TRBD1 (5 bases). The read halts 3 residues ahead of the CDR3 end, with the missing end drawn from the germline J gene. Germline CDR1 SGHRS, CDR2 YFSETQ. The CDR3 extends over 14 amino acids. V was cut by 4 bases and J by 6 bases, with 16 bases left in between.

About this clone itself: The read gets to within 3 residues of the CDR3 end, and the germline J gene fills in the rest. The rearrangement joins TRBV12-3 or TRBV12-4 to TRBJ1-4, with no clear D. The CDR3 is 15 amino acids. The CDR3 sequence: CASSLGHMNNSPLFF. The part of the CDR3 DNA that was read is TGTGCCAGCAGTTTAGGGCACATGAATAATTCACCA.

Concerning this clone: The CDR3 end is not reached by the read, which stops 3 residues before it; the germline J gene fills it in. V and J are TRBV20-1 and TRBJ1-2; D possibly corresponds to TRBD1 (6 bases). CDR3 length: 17 residues. The germline gives CDR1 DFQATT, CDR2 SNEGSKA (reference sequence). CDR3: CSARALLAGGLTDTYTF. The covered CDR3 bases are TGCAGTGCTAGAGCTCTACTAGCGGGGGGGCTCACAGATACC.

Regarding this clone: The read terminates 3 residues ahead of where the CDR3 ends, so the germline J gene completes it. The V call is TRBV29-1, the J call TRBJ1-1; 8 bases are shared with TRBD1. Germline lookup yields CDR1 SQVTM and CDR2 ANQGSEA. The CDR3 is made up of 13 amino acids. The CDR3 bases that were read are TGCAGCGTTGACATAACAGGGGGTCGTAGG. Its protein is CSVDITGGRR. The complete CDR3 sequence is CSVDITGGRRAFF.

As regards this clone: The read halts 3 residues ahead of the CDR3 end, with the missing end drawn from the germline J gene. The V call is TRBV9, the J call TRBJ2-7; 9 bases line up with TRBD2. The CDR3 loop spans 14 amino acids. The trim removed 4 bases at V and 4 bases at J, leaving 6 bases unmatched. Germline V CDR1 and CDR2: SGDLS, YYNGEE. The CDR3: CASSTGTSFYEQYF. Partial CDR3 DNA: TGTGCCAGCAGCACCGGGACTAGCTTTTACGAG.

Comment on this clone: The missing CDR3 end, 3 residues past where the read stops, is filled in from the germline J gene. This chain uses TRBV6-4 with TRBJ1-1; D is ambiguous. The CDR3 contains 14 residues. V lost 3 bases to trimming and J lost 4 bases, with 12 bases between them. CDR1 is MRHNA, CDR2 SNTAGT, per germline. The CDR3 bases that were read are TGTGCCAGCAGTGAAGATCGTGAGGGCACTGAA. Its protein product is CASSEDREGTE. The whole CDR3 sequence is CASSEDREGTEAFF.

Remarks on this clone: From the germline J gene comes the end of the CDR3, since the read stops 3 residues before it. The chain recombines TRBV20-1 with TRBJ2-7, with a possible D match to TRBD1 (5 bases). V lost 3 bases and J lost 6, with 15 bases in between. The germline CDR1 and CDR2 sequences are DFQATT and SNEGSKA (reference sequence). The CDR3 loop spans 13 amino acids. The CDR3 DNA, read in part, is TGCAGTGCTAGTCTTCAGGGCTGGCGCGAG. Amino acids: CSASLQGWRE. The entire CDR3 reads CSASLQGWREQYF.

Incomplete CDR3 DNA: TGTGCCAGCACAGGGAAGGCCAACGTC. Translating gives CASTGKANV. The entire CDR3 sequence reads CASTGKANVLTF. The chain couples TRBV11-2 to TRBJ2-6; a weak D match, TRBD1 (5 bases). Coverage ceases 3 residues before the CDR3 finishes, and the germline J gene fills in the end. CDR1 SGHAT and CDR2 FQNNGV come from the germline V gene. The CDR3 length is 12 residues. Trimming took 7 bases from V and 6 from J, leaving 7 bases between them.

Turning to this clone: The sequenced fragment ends 3 residues before the CDR3 boundary, so the rest is inferred from the germline J gene. The chain couples TRBV30 to TRBJ2-2; D is possibly TRBD2 (5 bases). Germline values: CDR1 GTSNPN, CDR2 SVGIG (reference sequence). There are 15 residues in the CDR3. CDR3 DNA, as far as it was read: TGTGCCTGGAGTGTACTCGGGGATATCCGGGAAAAG. This sequence encodes CAWSVLGDIREK. The full CDR3 reads CAWSVLGDIREKLFF.

As regards this clone: The DNA ends 3 residues before the CDR3 does, and the rest of the CDR3 is filled in from the germline J gene. The chain carries TRBV12-3 or TRBV12-4 and TRBJ2-7, with TRBD1 identical over 10 bases. The CDR3 covers 15 residues. V shed 4 bases, J shed 3 bases, and the junction held 6 bases outside the gene matches. Incomplete CDR3 DNA: TGTGCCAGCAGTTACGGGACAGGGGCTATCTACGAG. It encodes CASSYGTGAIYE. In full, the CDR3 reads CASSYGTGAIYEQYF.

With regard to this clone: Read sequence stops 3 residues before the CDR3 end, and the germline J gene provides the missing end. The chain combines TRBV11-3 with TRBJ2-5, with 9 bases that match TRBD1. V shed 3 bases, J shed 2 bases, and the junction held 4 bases outside the gene matches. The CDR3 is 15 residues long. Per the germline V gene, CDR1 is SGHNT and CDR2 is YENEEA. The covered CDR3 bases are TGTGCCAGCAGCTTGGGACAGGGCCTACAAGAGACC. Protein: CASSLGQGLQET. The complete CDR3 protein is CASSLGQGLQETQYF.